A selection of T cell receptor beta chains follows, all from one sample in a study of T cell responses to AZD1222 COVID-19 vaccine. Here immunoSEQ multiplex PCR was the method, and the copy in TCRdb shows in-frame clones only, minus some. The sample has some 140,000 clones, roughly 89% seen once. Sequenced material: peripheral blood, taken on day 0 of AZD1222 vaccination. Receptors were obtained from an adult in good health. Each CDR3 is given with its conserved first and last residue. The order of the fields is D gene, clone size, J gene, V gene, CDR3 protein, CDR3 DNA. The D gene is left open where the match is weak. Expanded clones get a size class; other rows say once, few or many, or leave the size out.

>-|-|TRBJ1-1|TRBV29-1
CSVDWRNTEAFF
TGCAGCGTTGATTGGAGGAACACTGAAGCTTTCTTT
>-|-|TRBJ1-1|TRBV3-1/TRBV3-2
CASSQVAGEAFF
TGTGCCAGCAGCCAAGTAGCCGGAGAAGCTTTCTTT
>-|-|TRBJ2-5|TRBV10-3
CAISESRQYQETQYF
TGTGCCATCAGTGAGTCGAGGCAGTACCAAGAGACCCAGTACTTC
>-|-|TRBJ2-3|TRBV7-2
CASSLMGSGLSTDTQYF
TGTGCCAGCAGCTTAATGGGCAGCGGGCTAAGCACAGATACGCAGTATTTT
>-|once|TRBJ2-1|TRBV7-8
CASSLGSSYNEQFF
TGTGCCAGCAGCTTGGGGAGCTCCTACAATGAGCAGTTCTTC
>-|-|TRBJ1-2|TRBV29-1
CSVEPGRGYTF
TGCAGCGTTGAGCCCGGGCGGGGCTACACCTTC
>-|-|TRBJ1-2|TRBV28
CASSLSSIGYTF
TGTGCCAGCAGTTTAAGTTCTATCGGCTACACCTTC
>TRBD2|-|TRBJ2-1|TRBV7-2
CASSLGRGLAGYNEQFF
TGTGCCAGCAGCTTAGGGCGGGGACTAGCGGGGTACAATGAGCAGTTCTTC
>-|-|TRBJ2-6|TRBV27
CASSSTGLPSGANVLTF
TGTGCCAGCAGTTCGACAGGACTTCCCTCTGGGGCCAACGTCCTGACTTTC
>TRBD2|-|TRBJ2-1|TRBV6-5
CASSYDGLAVNEQFF
TGTGCCAGCAGTTACGACGGACTAGCGGTGAATGAGCAGTTCTTC
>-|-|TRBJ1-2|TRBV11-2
CASSSIQGSYGYTF
TGTGCCAGCAGCTCAATACAGGGTTCCTATGGCTACACCTTC
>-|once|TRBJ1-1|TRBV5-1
CASSRGPNEAFF
TGCGCCAGCAGCAGGGGACCAAATGAAGCTTTCTTT
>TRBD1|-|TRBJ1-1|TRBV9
CASSVGTGGNTEAFF
TGTGCCAGCAGCGTAGGGACAGGGGGGAACACTGAAGCTTTCTTT
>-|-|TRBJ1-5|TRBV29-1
CSVVSGDQPQHF
TGCAGCGTTGTCTCAGGGGATCAGCCCCAGCATTTT
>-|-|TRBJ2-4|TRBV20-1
CSAFSLNIQYF
TGCAGTGCTTTTTCGCTTAACATTCAGTACTTC
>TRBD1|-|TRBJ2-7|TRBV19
CATSRTGAFTSYEQYF
TGTGCCACCTCTCGGACAGGGGCCTTTACCTCCTACGAGCAGTACTTC
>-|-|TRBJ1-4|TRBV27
CASSPRKATNEKLFF
TGTGCCAGCAGTCCCAGAAAAGCGACTAATGAAAAACTGTTTTTT
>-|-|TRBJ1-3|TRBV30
CAWGSGNTIYF
TGTGCCTGGGGTTCTGGAAACACCATATATTTT
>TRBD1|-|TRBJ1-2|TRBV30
CAWQGAKGGYTF
TGTGCCTGGCAGGGGGCGAAGGGTGGCTACACCTTC
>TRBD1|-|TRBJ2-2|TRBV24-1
CATRAPGQENTGELFF
TGTGCCACCAGGGCCCCGGGACAGGAGAACACCGGGGAGCTGTTTTTT
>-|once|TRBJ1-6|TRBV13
CASSLQGQNSPLHF
TGTGCCAGCAGCTTGCAGGGACAAAATTCACCCCTCCACTTT
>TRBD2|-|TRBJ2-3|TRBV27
CASRGRLAGFADTQYF
TGTGCCAGCAGGGGCCGACTAGCGGGATTCGCAGATACGCAGTATTTT
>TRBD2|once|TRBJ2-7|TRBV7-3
CASSPGGYEQYF
TGTGCCAGCAGCCCGGGGGGCTACGAGCAGTACTTC
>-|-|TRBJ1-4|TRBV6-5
CASSTGGAANEKLFF
TGTGCCAGCAGTACCGGGGGCGCGGCTAATGAAAAACTGTTTTTT
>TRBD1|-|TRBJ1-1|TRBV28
CASTSQGVGTEAFF
TGTGCCAGCACATCCCAGGGGGTTGGCACTGAAGCTTTCTTT
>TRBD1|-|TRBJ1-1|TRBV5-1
CASSLRGQSMNTEAFF
TGCGCCAGCAGCTTGAGGGGGCAGTCAATGAACACTGAAGCTTTCTTT
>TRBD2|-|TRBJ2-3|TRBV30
CAWVGEGKDTQYF
TGTGCCTGGGTAGGGGAGGGCAAAGATACGCAGTATTTT
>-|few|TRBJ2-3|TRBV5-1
CASSWPLMADSTDTQYF
TGCGCCAGCAGCTGGCCCTTAATGGCGGACAGCACAGATACGCAGTATTTT
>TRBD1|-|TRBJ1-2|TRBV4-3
CASSQGVRGSDGYTF
TGCGCCAGCAGCCAAGGCGTCAGGGGGTCCGATGGCTACACCTTC
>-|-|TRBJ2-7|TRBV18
CASSPQSYEQYF
TGTGCCAGCTCACCCCAGTCCTACGAGCAGTACTTC
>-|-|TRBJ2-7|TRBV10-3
CAISVREFGYEQYF
TGTGCCATCAGTGTAAGGGAGTTCGGCTACGAGCAGTACTTC
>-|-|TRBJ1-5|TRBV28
CASSFSGGQPQHF
TGTGCCAGCAGTTTTTCGGGAGGTCAGCCCCAGCATTTT
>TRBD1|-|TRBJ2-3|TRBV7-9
CASSLGTGTNTQYF
TGTGCCAGCAGCTTAGGGACAGGGACAAATACGCAGTATTTT
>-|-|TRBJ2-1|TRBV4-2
CASSQGLDGNEQFF
TGTGCCAGCAGCCAAGGGCTGGACGGGAATGAGCAGTTCTTC
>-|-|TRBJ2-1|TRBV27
CASSLHGDYNEQFF
TGTGCCAGCAGTTTACATGGAGACTACAATGAGCAGTTCTTC
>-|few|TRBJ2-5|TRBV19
CASSTVQGGGETQYF
TGTGCCAGTAGTACCGTACAGGGTGGTGGCGAGACCCAGTACTTC
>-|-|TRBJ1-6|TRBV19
CASSIEGLNNSPLHF
TGTGCCAGTAGTATTGAGGGCTTGAATAATTCACCCCTCCACTTT
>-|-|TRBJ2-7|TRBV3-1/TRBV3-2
CASSQDRVSSYEQYF
TGTGCCAGCAGCCAAGACAGGGTGAGCTCCTACGAGCAGTACTTC
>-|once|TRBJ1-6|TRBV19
CASSPNRYNSPLHF
TGTGCCAGTAGCCCAAACAGATATAATTCACCCCTCCACTTT
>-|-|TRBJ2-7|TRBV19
CASRITITSYEQYF
TGTGCCAGTAGAATCACCATAACCTCCTACGAGCAGTACTTC
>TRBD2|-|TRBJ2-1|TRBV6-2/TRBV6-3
CASSITSGRAGNEQFF
TGTGCCAGCAGTATTACTAGCGGGAGGGCCGGCAATGAGCAGTTCTTC
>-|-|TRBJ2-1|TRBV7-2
CASNQGRGRLGYNEQFF
TGTGCCAGCAACCAGGGGAGGGGGCGACTTGGATACAATGAGCAGTTCTTC
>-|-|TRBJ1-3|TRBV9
CASSAGAGNTIYF
TGTGCCAGCAGCGCAGGGGCTGGAAACACCATATATTTT
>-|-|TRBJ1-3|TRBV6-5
CASSSPGRTGNTIYF
TGTGCCAGCAGTTCCCCCGGACGGACAGGAAACACCATATATTTT
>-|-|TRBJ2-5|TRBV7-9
CASSRWPTGQETQYF
TGTGCCAGCAGCCGATGGCCGACGGGGCAAGAGACCCAGTACTTC
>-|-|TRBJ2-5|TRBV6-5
CASAPATGETQYF
TGTGCCAGCGCGCCGGCAACGGGAGAGACCCAGTACTTC